This T cell receptor (beta chain) originates from a study of T-cell reconstitution after alpha-beta-depleted transplantation in children. In its sample, this clonotype was seen many times. Its matching antigen is unknown. J was trimmed by 8 bases and V by 5 bases; bases with no gene match: 15. The CDR3 contains 16 residues. Germline CDR1 reads DFQATT; CDR2 reads SNEGSKA (reference sequence). Notes on the study in general: Two months or so post-transplant, alpha-beta T cells reportedly derived from several hundred expanded graft clones. A year had passed since transplant, and T-cell counts and diversity by then came mostly from newly produced T cells. The origin of high day-60 TCRbeta diversity in some patients lay in surviving recipient T cells and thymic progenitors.

Library preparation (for TCRbeta) was performed with unique molecular identifiers. TCRdb passed the PCR reads through MiXCR, listing each CDR3 protein once. The sample carries around 180,000 distinct CDR3 sequences, approximately 12% recorded once. This specimen consisted of PBMCs, obtained before TCRalphabeta/CD19-depleted stem cell transplant. This sequence was found in a boy under 10 years old with acute myeloid leukemia, due to receive a stem cell transplant. The rearrangement links TRBV20-1 to TRBJ2-1, with 10 bases identical to TRBD2. The DNA for the CDR3 is TGCAGTGCTCACGGGCTACTAGCGGGGAGATTGGATGAGCAGTTCTTC. Translating gives CSAHGLLAGRLDEQFF.